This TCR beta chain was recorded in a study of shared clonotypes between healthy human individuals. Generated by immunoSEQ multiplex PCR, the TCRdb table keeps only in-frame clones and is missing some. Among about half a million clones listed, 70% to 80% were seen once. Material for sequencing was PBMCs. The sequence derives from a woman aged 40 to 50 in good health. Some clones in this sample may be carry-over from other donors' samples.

This CDR3 is CASSLYTRLAKNIQYF. In DNA, the CDR3 is TGTGCCAGCAGTTTATATACGCGGTTAGCCAAAAACATTCAGTACTTC. V is TRBV28 and J is TRBJ2-4; no clear D gene. Germline V gene lookup returns CDR1 MDHEN and CDR2 SYDVKM. There are 16 residues in the CDR3. Trimming stripped 1 base from V and 0 bases from J, with 10 bases between.